The 29 T cell receptor beta chains reported below all come from one sample, sequenced in a study of radiotherapy plus CTLA-4 blockade in lung cancer. Assay used: immunoSEQ multiplex PCR; TCRdb lists only in-frame clones, some missing. The data contain 55,000 to 80,000 clones, around 86% of them singletons. This material consisted of peripheral blood, taken from a patient treated with radiotherapy plus ipilimumab. All receptors derive from a human donor with non-small cell lung cancer that progressed on radiotherapy plus ipilimumab.

The chain carries TRBV5-1 and TRBJ2-3, with D possibly being TRBD2 (6 bases). CDR1 and CDR2 (germline): SGHRS, YFSETQ. The germline V and J ends were trimmed by 2 bases and 4 bases, with 17 bases remaining between them. The CDR3 is 16 residues long. The CDR3 DNA sequence: TGCGCCAGCAGCTTAGCTAGCGCTGGGAGCTCAGATACGCAGTATTTT. This encodes CASSLASAGSSDTQYF.

This clone came up many times. CDR3 coding DNA: TGTGCCAGCAGTCCCCATAGCTCCTACGAGCAGTACTTC. It codes for CASSPHSSYEQYF. V is TRBV7-2 and J is TRBJ2-7; D is uncertain. CDR1 and CDR2 (germline): SGHTA, FQGNSA. The CDR3 has 13 residues. Trimming stripped 6 bases from V and 0 bases from J, with 9 bases between.

This clone was seen a single time. The V call is TRBV11-3, the J call TRBJ2-2; tentatively, D is TRBD2 (6 bases). CDR1 is SGHNT, CDR2 YENEEA, per germline. The CDR3 totals 16 residues. V was trimmed by 4 bases and J by 6 bases, leaving 18 bases between them. CDR3 amino acids: CASSSSSGRKAGELFF. CDR3 coding DNA: TGTGCCAGCAGCTCCAGTTCGGGGAGGAAGGCCGGGGAGCTGTTTTTT.

The chain has TRBV11-1 and TRBJ1-1, with D unresolved. V was shortened by 1 base and J by 0 bases, with 9 bases between the two germline ends. CDR1 and CDR2 (germline): SGHAT, FQDESV (reference sequence). CDR3 size: 15 residues. CDR3 loop: CASSLDANLNTEAFF. As DNA, the CDR3 is TGTGCCAGCAGCTTAGATGCAAACTTGAACACTGAAGCTTTCTTT.

This chain uses TRBV19 with TRBJ1-5; D ambiguous. In germline, CDR1 is LNHDA, CDR2 SQIVND (reference sequence). This CDR3 has 14 amino acids. Trimming cost V 9 bases and J 4 bases, with 16 bases left between them. The CDR3 DNA is TGTGCCAGCAGGTTCGACACGTCAAATCAGCCCCAGCATTTT. It codes for CASRFDTSNQPQHF.

V and J are TRBV29-1 and TRBJ2-3; 10 nucleotides agree with TRBD2. With V trimmed by 5 bases and J by 3 bases, 14 bases remained unmatched. Germline V CDR1 and CDR2: SQVTM, ANQGSEA. This CDR3 has 17 amino acids. In DNA form, the CDR3 reads TGCAGCGTTTCGGGAATTTCGGCTAGCGGGAGAACAGATACGCAGTATTTT. Translating gives CSVSGISASGRTDTQYF.

The chain joins TRBV9 to TRBJ2-1, with TRBD2 matching 9 bases. Trimming at V came to 4 bases and at J to 0 bases, leaving 11 bases not matched to a gene. This CDR3 is built from 18 residues. CDR1 is SGDLS, CDR2 YYNGEE, per germline. The CDR3 DNA reads as TGTGCCAGCAGCCCACGGGCGGGACTAGCAGCCTCCTACAATGAGCAGTTCTTC. This gives the protein CASSPRAGLAASYNEQFF.

V is TRBV4-2 and J is TRBJ1-1; TRBD1 might be the D (5 bases). CDR3 length: 18 amino acids. V was clipped by 0 bases and J by 0 bases, with 17 bases between them. Germline assignment: CDR1 LGHNA and CDR2 YNFKEQ. This CDR3 is CASSQDRGAARMNTEAFF. The CDR3 nucleotides read TGTGCCAGCAGCCAAGATCGAGGGGCAGCTCGGATGAACACTGAAGCTTTCTTT.

CDR3 sequence (DNA): TGTGCCAGCAAGGGGGGGTCGGGAAATCAGCCCCAGCATTTT. Protein product: CASKGGSGNQPQHF. This sequence joins TRBV28 and TRBJ1-5; D may be TRBD1 (6 bases). The CDR3 is made up of 14 amino acids. Germline V gene sequence: CDR1 MDHEN, CDR2 SYDVKM. V gave up 7 bases and J gave up 4 bases, with 14 bases separating them.

This chain connects TRBV4-1 to TRBJ1-2; TRBD1 aligns across 10 bases. Germline loops: CDR1 MGHRA, CDR2 YSYEKL. The J segment lost 8 bases and the V segment lost 7 bases, leaving 13 bases of the junction unmatched. The CDR3 covers 15 residues. The CDR3, as DNA: TGCGCCAGCACCGGACAGGGGGTTAGTTCCTCCGGCTACACCTTC. Its protein product is CASTGQGVSSSGYTF.

The rearrangement uses TRBV30 and TRBJ1-4; no reliable D call. The germline V gene encodes CDR1 GTSNPN and CDR2 SVGIG (reference sequence). CDR3 size: 12 residues. V gave up 0 bases and J gave up 7 bases, with 6 bases separating them. CDR3 sequence reads: CAWSVQGEKLFF. CDR3 DNA sequence: TGTGCCTGGAGTGTACAAGGTGAAAAACTGTTTTTT. Together with reference TRBV30 and TRBJ1-4, the CDR3 gives the full variable domain: SQTIHQWPATLVQPVGSPLSLECTVEGTSNPNLYWYRQAAGRGLQLLFYSVGIGQISSEVPQNLSASRPQDRQFILSSKKLLLSDSGFYLCAWSVQGEKLFFGSGTQLSVL.

The chain's CDR3 is CASSFKTYNEQFF. The CDR3 DNA sequence: TGTGCCAGCAGCTTTAAGACCTACAATGAGCAGTTCTTC. This rearrangement joins TRBV11-2 to TRBJ2-1; no reliable D call. The CDR3 sequence is 13 residues long. Between the trimmed V and J ends, which lost 3 bases and 2 bases, there was a span of 5 bases. CDR1 and CDR2 (germline): SGHAT, FQNNGV.

This chain connects TRBV30 to TRBJ1-2, with D possibly matching TRBD1 (6 bases). The V end was cut by 0 bases, the J end by 2 bases, with 13 bases between. Germline-derived CDR1 and CDR2 are GTSNPN and SVGIG (reference sequence). The CDR3 is made up of 15 amino acids. In DNA form, the CDR3 reads TGTGCCTGGAGTGTACCCCAGGGGCCAAACTATGGCTACACCTTC. It specifies CAWSVPQGPNYGYTF.

The chain carries TRBV28 and TRBJ2-7; tentatively, D is TRBD1 (7 bases). From germline, CDR1 is MDHEN and CDR2 SYDVKM. This CDR3 contains 17 residues. V was pared by 5 bases and J by 1 base, with 21 bases between. CDR3 DNA: TGTGCCAGCAGTACATCCCTCCTACAGGGGAGGTCCTACGAGCAGTACGTC. It is translated as CASSTSLLQGRSYEQYV.

The chain carries TRBV11-2 and TRBJ2-2, with D possibly being TRBD2 (5 bases). CDR3 length equals 15 residues. Trimming shortened V by 0 bases and J by 7 bases, and 12 bases separated the two germline ends. CDR1 is SGHAT, CDR2 FQNNGV, per germline. CDR3 DNA: TGTGCCAGCAGCTTAGAGCCAGGTGGAGGCGGGGAGCTGTTTTTT. It codes for CASSLEPGGGGELFF.

The chain employs TRBV6-6 and TRBJ2-5; D ambiguous. V lost 4 bases, J lost 0 bases, and 3 bases lay in between. CDR1 and CDR2 (germline): MNHNY, SVGAGI (reference sequence). This CDR3 has 12 amino acids. The CDR3 reads CASSLYQETQYF. The CDR3 DNA reads as TGTGCCAGCAGTTTGTACCAAGAGACCCAGTACTTC.

The chain is built from TRBV19 and TRBJ2-4; TRBD1 matches 9 bases. V trimming: 4 bases; J trimming: 7 bases; junction bases outside the gene matches: 11. This CDR3 is 16 amino acids long. Germline V gene data show CDR1 as LNHDA and CDR2 as SQIVND (reference sequence). DNA for the CDR3: TGTGCCAGTAGTAGCCGGGACAGGGCAGCCGGGAACATTCAGTACTTC. It codes for CASSSRDRAAGNIQYF.

CDR3 sequence: CASSEGGYEQYF. DNA for the CDR3: TGTGCCAGCAGTGAAGGTGGATACGAGCAGTACTTC. The chain links TRBV2 to TRBJ2-7; D unclear. Trimming removed 1 base from V and 4 bases from J, with 5 bases in between. CDR1 is SNHLY, CDR2 FYNNEI, per germline. This CDR3 comprises 12 residues.

The V and J genes are TRBV10-3 and TRBJ2-5; D is perhaps TRBD1 (5 bases). V lost 6 bases, J lost 2 bases, and 13 bases lay in between. CDR1 is ENHRY and CDR2 is SYGVKD in the germline V gene. The CDR3 has 14 amino acids. The CDR3: CAIRPRVDQETQYF. The DNA for the CDR3 is TGTGCCATCAGGCCCAGGGTTGATCAAGAGACCCAGTACTTC.

The chain has TRBV6-1 and TRBJ1-5; D may be TRBD1 (5 bases). The V gene's germline CDR1 is MNHNS and CDR2 SASEGT. The CDR3 has 14 amino acids. V was cut by 8 bases and J by 0 bases, with 11 bases left in between. CDR3 nucleotide sequence: TGTGCCAGCTCTGCAGGGTATAGCAATCAGCCCCAGCATTTT. It translates to CASSAGYSNQPQHF.

The chain is built from TRBV6-1 and TRBJ2-7; TRBD1 matches at 7 bases. CDR1 is MNHNS, CDR2 SASEGT, per germline. The CDR3 is 15 amino acids. The trim removed 4 bases at V and 2 bases at J, leaving 8 bases unmatched. CDR3 in DNA: TGTGCCAGCAGTGCCTGGGGCAGGGGGACCTACGAGCAGTACTTC. Translated: CASSAWGRGTYEQYF.

The rearrangement uses TRBV27 and TRBJ2-1; D call uncertain. From germline, CDR1 is MNHEY and CDR2 SMNVEV (reference sequence). V was clipped by 2 bases and J by 8 bases, with 19 bases between them. The CDR3 length is 16 residues. The CDR3: CASSLRSGRVTDEQFF. The CDR3 DNA is TGTGCCAGCAGTTTAAGATCGGGTCGGGTGACTGATGAGCAGTTCTTC.

This chain links TRBV5-6 with TRBJ1-1, with TRBD1 matching over 7 bases. This CDR3 is built from 17 residues. The ends lost 4 bases at V and 0 bases at J; junction bases unmatched: 12. The germline V gene has CDR1 SGHDT and CDR2 YYEEEE. The CDR3 region has the DNA TGTGCCAGCAGCGCTCTCACACAGGGGTACTTGAACACTGAAGCTTTCTTT. Amino acid sequence: CASSALTQGYLNTEAFF.

The DNA for the CDR3 is TGCGCCAGCAGCCAAGATCGGGGGACAGGGAAAGAGAGCGGGGAGCTGTTTTTT. The encoded protein is CASSQDRGTGKESGELFF. This sequence joins TRBV4-1 and TRBJ2-2, with TRBD1 matching over 9 bases. The CDR3 spans 18 residues. CDR1 and CDR2 (germline): MGHRA, YSYEKL. Trimming took 0 bases from V and 7 from J; bases not matched to a gene: 12.

The chain has TRBV6-1 and TRBJ2-5; 10 nucleotides align to TRBD2. The CDR3 is 14 amino acids. Looked up from germline, CDR1 is MNHNS and CDR2 is SASEGT. The V gene end was trimmed by 4 bases and the J gene end by 5 bases; junction bases not matched to a gene: 4. The CDR3 region is CASSGLAGAETQYF. The CDR3 nucleotides read TGTGCCAGCAGTGGGCTAGCGGGAGCGGAGACCCAGTACTTC.

The CDR3 loop is CAAFQGNNEQFF. In nucleotides, the CDR3 is TGTGCTGCTTTCCAGGGAAACAATGAGCAGTTCTTC. The V call is TRBV28, the J call TRBJ2-1; D is perhaps TRBD1 (5 bases). Germline-derived CDR1 and CDR2 are MDHEN and SYDVKM. This CDR3 spans 12 amino acids.

The chain links TRBV10-3 to TRBJ1-1; 8 positions match TRBD1. Germline loops: CDR1 ENHRY, CDR2 SYGVKD. The CDR3 loop spans 14 amino acids. Losses at the gene ends were 6 bases for V and 6 bases for J; bases not matched to a gene: 9. The CDR3 DNA follows: TGTGCCATCAGCAGGGGGCTTACGACCGCTGAAGCTTTCTTT. Translation gives CAISRGLTTAEAFF.

The V and J genes are TRBV30 and TRBJ2-7; no reliable D call. The V gene lost 2 bases and the J gene lost 7 bases, with 18 bases spanning the gap. This CDR3 region has 14 residues. Germline V gene sequence: CDR1 GTSNPN, CDR2 SVGIG (reference sequence). CDR3 loop: CAWSPSHSLSEQYV. CDR3 in DNA: TGTGCCTGGAGTCCCAGCCACAGTCTTTCGGAGCAGTACGTC.

The J gene is TRBJ2-1, the V gene TRBV5-6; TRBD2 matches at 8 bases. Germline trimming cut 0 bases from V and 9 bases from J; bases unmatched to any gene: 8. The CDR3 is made up of 15 amino acids. Germline values: CDR1 SGHDT, CDR2 YYEEEE. Here the CDR3 reads CASSLEVAGLGEQFF. CDR3 nucleotide sequence: TGTGCCAGCAGCTTGGAAGTAGCGGGACTCGGTGAGCAGTTCTTC.